This T cell receptor (beta chain) comes out of a study of blood T cell repertoires in COVID-19. Study information: Acute-phase and convalescent COVID-19 samples originated in the United States, Italy and Spain.

Germline CDR1 LGHDT, CDR2 YNNKEL (reference sequence). This CDR3 is 16 amino acids long. Trimming cost V 0 bases and J 0 bases, with 8 bases left between them. Per the authors' pipeline: Reference gene primer amplification gave estimated nucleated cell counts. Produced via immunoSEQ multiplex PCR; TCRdb's table is partial and in-frame only. The V and J calls and clone size are taken from that table; D and trimming were inferred from the DNA. The sample yields approximately 20,000 clones, around 83% seen once. Material for sequencing was peripheral blood. The sequence was collected from a man between 65 and 85 years old with acute or convalescent COVID-19. The V gene is TRBV3-1 (or the pseudogene TRBV3-2), the J gene TRBJ2-2; D call uncertain. CDR3 in amino acids: CASSQDQDANTGELFF. The DNA of the CDR3 is TGTGCCAGCAGCCAAGATCAGGATGCGAACACCGGGGAGCTGTTTTTT.